This T cell receptor (beta chain) was retrieved from a study of blood T cell repertoires in COVID-19. For the study at large: The analysed material was cDNA or gDNA that came from T cells, B-cell-depleted T cells, or PBMCs.

The germline gives CDR1 SGHTA, CDR2 FQGNSA. The CDR3 extends over 14 amino acids. V lost 1 base and J 5 bases, leaving 10 bases between the germline ends. The protocol was immunoSEQ multiplex PCR, while the TCRdb copy is restricted to in-frame clones and leaves out a portion. The sample carries around 330,000 clones, around 90% recorded once. This clone occurred once. This chain connects TRBV7-2 to TRBJ2-3, with D uncertain. Material for sequencing was PBMCs or T cells enriched from blood (not recorded which). This TCR derives from a man in his 60s who had recovered from COVID-19. CDR3 nucleotide sequence: TGTGCCAGCAGCTTAGTCCAGGTGGTAGATACGCAGTATTTT. It encodes CASSLVQVVDTQYF.